The 14 T cell receptor beta chains below all came from one sample that was sequenced in a study of cytomegalovirus exposure and HLA in healthy donors. Vbeta (60) and Jbeta (13) primers were used in the PCR. Libraries were prepared by immunoSEQ multiplex PCR; TCRdb keeps only in-frame clonotypes and omits some of them. The data show 100,000 to 150,000 clones, roughly 74% seen once. Sequenced input: PBMCs. These receptors were obtained from a woman in her forties or fifties in good health and CMV-seropositive.

The chain carries TRBV6-1 and TRBJ2-2; D unclear. V was cut by 6 bases and J by 5 bases, with 13 bases left in between. Germline V gene lookup returns CDR1 MNHNS and CDR2 SASEGT. The CDR3 spans 14 residues. The chain's CDR3 is CASSGRRSTGELFF. The CDR3 nucleotides read TGTGCCAGCAGCGGCAGGCGAAGTACCGGGGAGCTGTTTTTT.

This chain joins TRBV6-1 and TRBJ1-2; weak D call: TRBD1 (5 bases). V lost 8 bases to trimming and J lost 1 base, with 17 bases between them. Germline CDR1 is MNHNS and CDR2 is SASEGT. CDR3 size: 15 residues. The chain's CDR3 is CASAAGDGGNYGYTF. CDR3 DNA sequence: TGTGCCAGCGCGGCGGGGGATGGGGGTAACTATGGCTACACCTTC.

The V and J genes are TRBV7-2 and TRBJ1-1, with 8 bases matching TRBD1. Germline V CDR1 and CDR2: SGHTA, FQGNSA. Trimming at V came to 5 bases and at J to 4 bases, leaving 6 bases not matched to a gene. CDR3 length: 14 amino acids. This CDR3 is CASSVSGGFTEAFF. The CDR3 nucleotides read TGTGCCAGCAGCGTATCAGGGGGCTTCACTGAAGCTTTCTTT.

The chain is built from TRBV6-6 and TRBJ2-7; TRBD1 matches 12 bases. After removal of 2 bases from V and 7 bases from J, the junction contained 3 bases not matched to a gene. The CDR3 runs to 14 residues. CDR1 and CDR2 from the germline V gene are MNHNY and SVGAGI (reference sequence). The DNA for the CDR3 is TGTGCCAGCAGTTACGGGACAGGGGGCAGAGAGCAGTACTTC. Translating gives CASSYGTGGREQYF.

This clone was observed a handful of times. The chain is built from TRBV10-1 and TRBJ2-1, with 10 bases fitting TRBD2. The germline gives CDR1 WNHNN, CDR2 SYGVQD (reference sequence). The ends lost 0 bases at V and 5 bases at J; junction bases unmatched: 7. This CDR3 is built from 17 residues. CDR3: CASSESLLAGDHNEQFF. The CDR3 DNA follows: TGCGCCAGCAGTGAGTCTCTTCTAGCGGGGGATCACAATGAGCAGTTCTTC.

This rearrangement joins TRBV25-1 to TRBJ1-2; 7 bases match TRBD1. Germline V CDR1 and CDR2: MGHDK, SYGVNS. The CDR3 spans 16 residues. The V and J ends lost 1 base and 3 bases, in that order; junction bases with no gene match: 8. CDR3 nucleotide sequence: TGTGCCAGCAGTGAATCTGCGAAGGGGGCCTACTATGGCTACACCTTC. It encodes CASSESAKGAYYGYTF.

The J gene is TRBJ1-1, the V gene TRBV14; no firm D call. CDR1 SGHDN and CDR2 FVKESK come from the germline V gene. The CDR3 totals 14 residues. Trimming removed 1 base from V and 6 bases from J, with 12 bases in between. CDR3 amino acids: CASSQVRGWSEAFF. In DNA, the CDR3 is TGTGCCAGCAGCCAAGTCCGCGGTTGGTCTGAAGCTTTCTTT.

The chain recombines TRBV7-9 with TRBJ2-2, with unresolved D. The germline V and J ends were trimmed by 6 bases and 6 bases, with 11 bases remaining between them. Per the germline V gene, CDR1 is SEHNR and CDR2 is FQNEAQ (reference sequence). The CDR3 totals 13 residues. CDR3 nucleotide sequence: TGTGCCAGCAGTCGCTCAGACTCCGGGGAGCTGTTTTTT. Protein: CASSRSDSGELFF.

This clone is a singleton in its sample. The genes are TRBV30 and TRBJ1-1; D unclear. V lost 1 base and J lost 6, with 9 bases in between. Germline V gene sequence: CDR1 GTSNPN, CDR2 SVGIG (reference sequence). The CDR3 is made up of 12 amino acids. CDR3 region: CAWSGQRAEAFF. Written as DNA, the CDR3 is TGTGCCTGGAGTGGTCAGAGGGCTGAAGCTTTCTTT.

This rearrangement joins TRBV7-2 to TRBJ1-3; a possible D gene is TRBD1 (6 bases). Trimming took off 5 bases at V and 3 bases at J, with 14 bases between the two ends. There are 15 residues in the CDR3. The germline gives CDR1 SGHTA, CDR2 FQGNSA. DNA for the CDR3: TGTGCCAGCAGCACCCCGAGGGGGAATGGAAACACCATATATTTT. It translates to CASSTPRGNGNTIYF.

This rearrangement joins TRBV5-1 to TRBJ2-5; D not certain. Trimming pared 0 bases from V and 5 bases from J, leaving 8 bases between. This CDR3 is 13 amino acids long. Germline CDR1 SGHRS, CDR2 YFSETQ. CDR3: CASSLAVEETQYF. CDR3 bases: TGCGCCAGCAGCTTGGCCGTAGAGGAGACCCAGTACTTC.

This chain connects TRBV5-5 to TRBJ1-3; D remains ambiguous. The CDR3 extends over 14 amino acids. Germline loops: CDR1 SGHKS, CDR2 YYEKEE (reference sequence). V shed 0 bases and J shed 7 bases, with 11 bases lying between them. The CDR3 protein is CASSLEVSRNTIYF. CDR3 DNA sequence: TGTGCCAGCAGCTTGGAAGTATCTCGGAACACCATATATTTT.

The CDR3 DNA is TGCGCCAGCAGCCAGCCCCTGAGGAAGTCAGGGGAAAAACTGTTTTTT. Protein: CASSQPLRKSGEKLFF. The V gene is TRBV4-1, the J gene TRBJ1-4; D possibly corresponds to TRBD1 (5 bases). V lost 3 bases and J 8 bases, leaving 19 bases between the germline ends. Germline CDR1 is MGHRA and CDR2 is YSYEKL. CDR3 size: 16 residues.

The J gene is TRBJ2-1, the V gene TRBV18; D gene uncertain. CDR3 length: 13 residues. The V and J ends lost 3 bases and 10 bases respectively, with 13 bases between them. Germline V gives CDR1 KGHSH, CDR2 LQKENI. The chain's CDR3 is CASSPNWSGEQFF. The DNA for the CDR3 is TGTGCCAGCTCACCCAACTGGTCCGGGGAGCAGTTCTTC.